This T cell receptor (beta chain) was retrieved from a study of graft-versus-host responses after intestinal transplantation. Between the trimmed V and J ends, which lost 5 bases and 2 bases, there was a span of 16 bases. Germline-derived CDR1 and CDR2 are MDHEN and SYDVKM. CDR3 size: 16 residues. Here immunoSEQ multiplex PCR was the method, and the copy in TCRdb shows in-frame clones only, minus some. The table includes about 45,000 clones, around 90% detected once. Sequencing used PBMCs, obtained 524 days after transplant. This sequence was found in a human patient who received an intestinal transplant, so some T cells may come from the graft donor. This chain joins TRBV28 and TRBJ2-1; D may correspond to TRBD1 or TRBD2 (5 bases each). The CDR3 DNA follows: TGTGCCAGCAGTCTTAGGGACCCACTTCCCTACAATGAGCAGTTCTTC. It encodes CASSLRDPLPYNEQFF.